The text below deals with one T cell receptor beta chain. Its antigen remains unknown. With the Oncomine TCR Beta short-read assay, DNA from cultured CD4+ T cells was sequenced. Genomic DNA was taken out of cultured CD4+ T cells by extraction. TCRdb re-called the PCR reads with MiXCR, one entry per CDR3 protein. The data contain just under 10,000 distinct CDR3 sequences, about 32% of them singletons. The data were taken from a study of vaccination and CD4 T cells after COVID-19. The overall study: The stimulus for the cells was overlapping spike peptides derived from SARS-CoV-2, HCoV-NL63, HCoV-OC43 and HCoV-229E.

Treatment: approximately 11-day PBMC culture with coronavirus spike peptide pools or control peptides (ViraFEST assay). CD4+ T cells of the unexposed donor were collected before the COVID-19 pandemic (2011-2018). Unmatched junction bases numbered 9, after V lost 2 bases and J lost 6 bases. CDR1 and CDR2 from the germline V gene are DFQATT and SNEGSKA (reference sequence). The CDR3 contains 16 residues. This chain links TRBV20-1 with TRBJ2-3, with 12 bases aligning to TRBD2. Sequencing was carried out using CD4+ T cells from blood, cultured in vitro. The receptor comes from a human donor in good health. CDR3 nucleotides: TGCAGTGCTAGATCCGCTAGCGGGAGGGCGCACGATACGCAGTATTTT. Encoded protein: CSARSASGRAHDTQYF.